This T cell receptor beta chain originates from a study of blood T cell repertoires in COVID-19. Profiling relied on immunoSEQ multiplex PCR, and the TCRdb table lists in-frame clones only, not all of them. The data hold approximately 80,000 clones, with 75% to 85% observed a single time. The germline V gene has CDR1 KGHSH and CDR2 LQKENI. Trimming shortened V by 2 bases and J by 5 bases, and 12 bases separated the two germline ends. The CDR3 length is 15 residues. This clone was seen a few times. The sequenced sample was peripheral blood. This clonotype was obtained from a human donor in a cohort sampled during active COVID-19. The chain recombines TRBV18 with TRBJ1-4, with D tentatively TRBD1 (6 bases). CDR3 DNA: TGTGCCAGCTCACCAAATGGAGACAGGAATGAAAAACTGTTTTTT. It is translated as CASSPNGDRNEKLFF.